A selection of T cell receptor beta chains follows, all from one sample in a study of T cell responses to AZD1222 COVID-19 vaccine. Produced via immunoSEQ multiplex PCR; TCRdb's table is partial and in-frame only. The data show 55,000 to 75,000 clones, with approximately 90% seen just once and just under 5% held by the top ten. The material sequenced was peripheral blood, taken on day 0 of AZD1222 vaccination. These receptors were collected from an adult in good health. Both conserved end residues are part of each CDR3.

v_call,cdr3_aa
TRBV5-6,CASSRNGQGRTGELFF
TRBV3-1/TRBV3-2,CASSQQGNNEQFF
TRBV19,CASSIRTGSNSPLHF
TRBV2,CASSEERGSYNEQFF
TRBV27,CASSSSVAYEQYF
TRBV5-1,CASSLSIGQAFF
TRBV5-1,CASRGGLQREKLFF
TRBV7-6,CASSRTGTSGGIEQYF
TRBV6-5,CASRLDLEIGEAFF
TRBV7-3,CASSLTITGELFF
TRBV6-5,CASNKGAPSNQPQHF
TRBV6-5,CASSYSQNQPQHF
TRBV14,CASSLQENTEAFF
TRBV7-8,CASGSGSYHEQYF